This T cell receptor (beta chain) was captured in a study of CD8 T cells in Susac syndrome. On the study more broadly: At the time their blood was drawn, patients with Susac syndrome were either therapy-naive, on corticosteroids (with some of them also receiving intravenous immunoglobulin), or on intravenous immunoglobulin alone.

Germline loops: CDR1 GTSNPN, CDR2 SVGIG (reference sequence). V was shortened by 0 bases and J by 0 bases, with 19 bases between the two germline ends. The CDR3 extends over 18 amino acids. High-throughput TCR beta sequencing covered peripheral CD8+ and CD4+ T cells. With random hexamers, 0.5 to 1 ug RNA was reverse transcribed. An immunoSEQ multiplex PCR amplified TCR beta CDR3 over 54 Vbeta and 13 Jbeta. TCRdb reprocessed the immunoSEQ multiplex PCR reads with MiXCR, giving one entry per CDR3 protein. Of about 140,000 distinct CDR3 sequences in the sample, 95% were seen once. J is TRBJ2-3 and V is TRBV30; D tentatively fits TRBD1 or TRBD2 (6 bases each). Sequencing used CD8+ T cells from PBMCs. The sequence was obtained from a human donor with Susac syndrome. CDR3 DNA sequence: TGTGCCTGGAGTGTACCAGAGGGGGACTCGGCTAGCACAGATACGCAGTATTTT. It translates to CAWSVPEGDSASTDTQYF.